Reported below is one T cell receptor beta chain. This sample is part of a study of T cells of healthy individuals. The CDR3 runs to 14 residues. Germline CDR1 and CDR2: SGHRS and YFSETQ. J gave up 4 bases and V 4 bases, and 5 bases lay outside the gene matches. TCRdb reprocessed the 5' RACE reads via MiXCR and lists one record per CDR3 protein. The table includes around 63,000 distinct CDR3 sequences, about 17% detected once. The V and J genes are TRBV5-1 and TRBJ2-5; the match to TRBD1 covers 9 bases. The receptor was isolated from a human donor in good health. CDR3 in DNA: TGCGCCAGCAGCCTAGACAGGGGGGGAGAGACCCAGTACTTC. Its protein product is CASSLDRGGETQYF.